This entry describes one TCR beta chain. What it recognizes is unknown. Germline V lookup: CDR1 DFQATT, CDR2 SNEGSKA (reference sequence). The CDR3 extends over 12 amino acids. Trimming stripped 1 base from V and 8 bases from J, with 9 bases between. The use of a sample-barcoded 5' primer and a J-beta primer mix characterized a second PCR of roughly 6 to 11 cycles. MiXCR, applied by TCRdb to the 5' RACE reads, yields one record per CDR3 protein. The repertoire holds roughly 800,000 distinct CDR3 sequences, with about 36% as singletons. These data belong to a study of blood T cells in healthy people across ages. Study-wide points: Naive CD4+ cell counts and diversity both ran higher in long-lived than in aged donors. Changes in expanded clonotypes were possibly confounded, as the CMV status of donors was unknown. Roughly linear age-related decline in beta diversity appeared, significant by age 40.

Sequencing was carried out using blood. This chain joins TRBV20-1 and TRBJ2-1; D is ambiguous. The sequence came from a man aged 18 to 29 in good health. CDR3 coding DNA: TGCAGTGCTAGAGGATCGGTACATGAGCAGTTCTTC. Translated: CSARGSVHEQFF.